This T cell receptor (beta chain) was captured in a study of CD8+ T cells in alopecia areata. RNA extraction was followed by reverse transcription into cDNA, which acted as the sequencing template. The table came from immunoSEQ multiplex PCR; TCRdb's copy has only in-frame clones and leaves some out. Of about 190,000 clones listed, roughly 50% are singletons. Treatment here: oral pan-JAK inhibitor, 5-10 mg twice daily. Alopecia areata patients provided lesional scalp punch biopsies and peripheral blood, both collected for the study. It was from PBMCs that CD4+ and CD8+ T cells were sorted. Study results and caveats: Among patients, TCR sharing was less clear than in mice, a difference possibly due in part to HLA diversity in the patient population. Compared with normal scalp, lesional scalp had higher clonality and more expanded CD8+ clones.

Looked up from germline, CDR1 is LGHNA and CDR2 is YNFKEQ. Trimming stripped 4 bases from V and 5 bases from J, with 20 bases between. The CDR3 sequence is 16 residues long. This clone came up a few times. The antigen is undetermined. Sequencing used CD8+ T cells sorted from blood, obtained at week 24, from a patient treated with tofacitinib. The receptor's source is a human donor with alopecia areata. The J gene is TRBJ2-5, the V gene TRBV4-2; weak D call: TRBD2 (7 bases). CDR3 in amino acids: CASSPGGGGAVETQYF. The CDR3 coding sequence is TGTGCCAGCAGCCCAGGCGGAGGGGGGGCGGTTGAGACCCAGTACTTC.